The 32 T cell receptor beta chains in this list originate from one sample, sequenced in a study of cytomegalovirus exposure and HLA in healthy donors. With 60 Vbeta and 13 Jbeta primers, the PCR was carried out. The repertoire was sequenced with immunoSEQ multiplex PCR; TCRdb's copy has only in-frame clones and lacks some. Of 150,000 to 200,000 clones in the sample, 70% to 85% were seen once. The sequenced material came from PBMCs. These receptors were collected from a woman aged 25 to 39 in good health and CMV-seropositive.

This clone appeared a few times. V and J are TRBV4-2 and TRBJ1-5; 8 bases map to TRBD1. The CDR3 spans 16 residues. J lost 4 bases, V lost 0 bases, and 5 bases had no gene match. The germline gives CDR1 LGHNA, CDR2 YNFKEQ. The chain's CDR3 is CASSQEDREANQPQHF. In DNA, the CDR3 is TGTGCCAGCAGCCAAGAGGACAGGGAGGCTAATCAGCCCCAGCATTTT.

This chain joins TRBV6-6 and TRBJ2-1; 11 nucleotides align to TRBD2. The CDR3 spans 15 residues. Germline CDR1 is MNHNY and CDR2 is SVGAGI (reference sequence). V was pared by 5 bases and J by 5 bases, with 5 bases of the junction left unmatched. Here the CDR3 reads CASSKPGLADNEQFF. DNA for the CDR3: TGTGCCAGCAGTAAGCCGGGACTAGCGGACAATGAGCAGTTCTTC.

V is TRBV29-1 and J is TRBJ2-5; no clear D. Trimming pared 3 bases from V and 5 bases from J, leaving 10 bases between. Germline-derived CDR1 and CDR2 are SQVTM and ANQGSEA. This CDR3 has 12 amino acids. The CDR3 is CSVEAGLETQYF. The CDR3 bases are TGCAGCGTTGAGGCCGGGTTGGAGACCCAGTACTTC.

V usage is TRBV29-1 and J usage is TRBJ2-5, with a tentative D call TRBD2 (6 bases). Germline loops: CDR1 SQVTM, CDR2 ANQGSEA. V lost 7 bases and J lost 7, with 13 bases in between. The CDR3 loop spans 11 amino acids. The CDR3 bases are TGCAGCGCCGACGGGGGTCCGACCCAGTACTTC. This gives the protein CSADGGPTQYF.

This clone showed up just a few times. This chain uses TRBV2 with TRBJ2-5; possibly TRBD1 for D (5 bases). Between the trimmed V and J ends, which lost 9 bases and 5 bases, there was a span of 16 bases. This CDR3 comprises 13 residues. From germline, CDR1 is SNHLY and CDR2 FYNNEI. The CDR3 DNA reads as TGTGCCAGTGCCAGGGAAGCCAAGGAGACCCAGTACTTC. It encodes CASAREAKETQYF.

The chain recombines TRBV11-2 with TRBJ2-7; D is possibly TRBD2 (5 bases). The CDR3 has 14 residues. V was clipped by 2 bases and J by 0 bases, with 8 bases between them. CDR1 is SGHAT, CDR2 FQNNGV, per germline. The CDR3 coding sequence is TGTGCCAGCAGCTTACTCGGGGACTCCTACGAGCAGTACTTC. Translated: CASSLLGDSYEQYF.

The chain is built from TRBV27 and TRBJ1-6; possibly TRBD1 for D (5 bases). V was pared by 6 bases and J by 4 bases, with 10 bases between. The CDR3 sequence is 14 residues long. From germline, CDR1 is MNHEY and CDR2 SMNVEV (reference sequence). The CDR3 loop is CASSRQSYNSPLHF. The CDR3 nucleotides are TGTGCCAGCAGCAGACAGAGTTATAATTCACCCCTCCACTTT.

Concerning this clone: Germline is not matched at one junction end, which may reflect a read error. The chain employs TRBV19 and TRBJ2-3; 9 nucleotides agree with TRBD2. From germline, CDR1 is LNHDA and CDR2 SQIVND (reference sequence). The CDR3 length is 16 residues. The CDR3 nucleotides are TGTGCCAGTAGTGCTTCAGGGCGGGAGGGCACAAATACGCAGTATTTT. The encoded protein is CASSASGREGTNTQYF.

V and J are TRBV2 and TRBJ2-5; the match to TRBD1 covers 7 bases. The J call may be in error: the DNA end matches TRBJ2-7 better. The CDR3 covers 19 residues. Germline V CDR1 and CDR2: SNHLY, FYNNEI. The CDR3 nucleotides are TGTGCCAGCAGTGTCCCACAAGACAGGGTGGTTCCATGGGGTTACGAGCAGTACTTC. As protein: CASSVPQDRVVPWGYEQYF.

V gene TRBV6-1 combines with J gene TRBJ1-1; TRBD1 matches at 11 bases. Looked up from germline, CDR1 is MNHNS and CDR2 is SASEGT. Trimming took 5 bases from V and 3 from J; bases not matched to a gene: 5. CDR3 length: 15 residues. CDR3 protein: CASSPGQGAHTEAFF. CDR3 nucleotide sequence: TGTGCCAGCAGTCCTGGACAGGGGGCGCACACTGAAGCTTTCTTT.

The CDR3 DNA sequence: TGTGCCAGCAGTTACTCCCCTAGCGGGGCCTACAATGAGCAGTTCTTC. This sequence encodes CASSYSPSGAYNEQFF. The chain links TRBV6-5 to TRBJ2-1, with 9 positions matching TRBD2. The CDR3 loop spans 16 amino acids. Per the germline V gene, CDR1 is MNHEY and CDR2 is SVGAGI. The V segment lost 0 bases and the J segment 2 bases; nucleotides outside the gene matches: 2.

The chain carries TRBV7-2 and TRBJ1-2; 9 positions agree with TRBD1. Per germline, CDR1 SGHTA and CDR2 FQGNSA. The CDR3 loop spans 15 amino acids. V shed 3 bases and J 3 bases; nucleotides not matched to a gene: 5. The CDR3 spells CASSLSRTGDYGYTF. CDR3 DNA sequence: TGTGCCAGCAGCTTGAGTCGGACAGGGGACTATGGCTACACCTTC.

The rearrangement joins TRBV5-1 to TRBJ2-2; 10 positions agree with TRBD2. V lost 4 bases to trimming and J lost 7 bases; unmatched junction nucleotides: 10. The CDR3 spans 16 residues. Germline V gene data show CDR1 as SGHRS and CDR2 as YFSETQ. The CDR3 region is CASSLSSGSPHGELFF. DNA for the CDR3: TGCGCCAGCAGCCTATCTAGCGGGAGCCCCCACGGGGAGCTGTTTTTT.

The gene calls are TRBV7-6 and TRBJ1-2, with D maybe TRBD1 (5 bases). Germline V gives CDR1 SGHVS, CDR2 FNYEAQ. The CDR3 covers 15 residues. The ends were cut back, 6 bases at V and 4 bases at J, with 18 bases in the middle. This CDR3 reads CASSKVPGDRYGYTF. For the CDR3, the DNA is TGTGCCAGCAGTAAAGTTCCGGGGGATCGCTATGGCTACACCTTC.

Here the CDR3 reads CASSGRTSFISDTQYF. In nucleotides, the CDR3 is TGTGCCAGCAGCGGGCGGACTAGTTTCATTTCGGATACGCAGTATTTT. The chain carries TRBV9 and TRBJ2-3; 7 positions agree with TRBD2. Germline CDR1 is SGDLS and CDR2 is YYNGEE. The J segment lost 6 bases and the V segment lost 3 bases, leaving 13 bases of the junction unmatched. The CDR3 runs 16 residues. The full variable domain, with the rest looked up from reference TRBV9 and TRBJ2-3, is DSGVTQTPKHLITATGQRVTLRCSPRSGDLSVYWYQQSLDQGLQFLIQYYNGEERAKGNILERFSAQQFPDLHSELNLSSLELGDSALYFCASSGRTSFISDTQYFGPGTRLTVL.

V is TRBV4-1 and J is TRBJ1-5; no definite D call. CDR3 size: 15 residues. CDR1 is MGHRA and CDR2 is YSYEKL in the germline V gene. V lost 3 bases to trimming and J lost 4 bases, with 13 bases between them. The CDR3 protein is CASSHSIAPNQPQHF. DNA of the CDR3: TGCGCCAGCAGCCACTCCATAGCGCCAAATCAGCCCCAGCATTTT.

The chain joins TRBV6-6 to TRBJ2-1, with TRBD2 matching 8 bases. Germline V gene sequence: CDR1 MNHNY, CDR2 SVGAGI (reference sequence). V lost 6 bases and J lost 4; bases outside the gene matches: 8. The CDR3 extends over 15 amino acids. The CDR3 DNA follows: TGTGCCAGCAGCCCTACTAGCGGAGAATACAATGAGCAGTTCTTC. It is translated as CASSPTSGEYNEQFF.

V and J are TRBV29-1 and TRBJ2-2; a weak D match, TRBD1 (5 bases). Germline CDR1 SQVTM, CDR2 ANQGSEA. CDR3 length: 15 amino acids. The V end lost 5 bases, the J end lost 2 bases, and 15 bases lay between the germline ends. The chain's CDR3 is CSVTLADTNTGELFF. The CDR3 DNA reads TGCAGCGTTACTTTGGCGGACACCAACACCGGGGAGCTGTTTTTT.

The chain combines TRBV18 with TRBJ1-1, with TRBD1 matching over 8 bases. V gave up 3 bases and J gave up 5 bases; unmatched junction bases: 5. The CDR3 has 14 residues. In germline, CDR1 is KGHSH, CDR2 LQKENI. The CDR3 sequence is CASSPTGGGTEAFF. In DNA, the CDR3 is TGTGCCAGCTCACCCACAGGGGGAGGGACTGAAGCTTTCTTT. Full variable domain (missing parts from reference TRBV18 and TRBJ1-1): NAGVMQNPRHLVRRRGQEARLRCSPMKGHSHVYWYRQLPEEGLKFMVYLQKENIIDESGMPKERFSAEFPKEGPSILRIQQVVRGDSAAYFCASSPTGGGTEAFFGQGTRLTVV.

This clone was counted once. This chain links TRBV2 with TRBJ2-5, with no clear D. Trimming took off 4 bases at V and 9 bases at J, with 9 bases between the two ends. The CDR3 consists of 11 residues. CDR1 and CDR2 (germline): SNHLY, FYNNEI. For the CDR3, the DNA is TGTGCCAGCAGTGTTCCCGCGGCCCAGTACTTC. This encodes CASSVPAAQYF.

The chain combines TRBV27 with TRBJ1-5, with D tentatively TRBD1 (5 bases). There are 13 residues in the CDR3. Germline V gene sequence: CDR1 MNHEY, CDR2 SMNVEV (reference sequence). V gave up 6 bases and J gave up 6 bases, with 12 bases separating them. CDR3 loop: CASSLGLSQPQHF. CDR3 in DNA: TGTGCCAGCAGCCTGGGACTTAGTCAGCCCCAGCATTTT.

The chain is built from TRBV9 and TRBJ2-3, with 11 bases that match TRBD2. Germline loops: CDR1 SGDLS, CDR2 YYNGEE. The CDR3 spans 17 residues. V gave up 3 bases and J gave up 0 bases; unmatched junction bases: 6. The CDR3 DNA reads TGTGCCAGCAGCGAACTAGCGGGGGTAACTAGCACAGATACGCAGTATTTT. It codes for CASSELAGVTSTDTQYF.

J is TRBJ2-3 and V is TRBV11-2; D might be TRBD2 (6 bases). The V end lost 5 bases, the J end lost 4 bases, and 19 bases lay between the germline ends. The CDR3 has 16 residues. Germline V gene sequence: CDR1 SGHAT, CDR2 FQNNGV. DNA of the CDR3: TGTGCCAGCAGCCTGGGGACTTTCGCAGGAGCAGATACGCAGTATTTT. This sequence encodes CASSLGTFAGADTQYF.

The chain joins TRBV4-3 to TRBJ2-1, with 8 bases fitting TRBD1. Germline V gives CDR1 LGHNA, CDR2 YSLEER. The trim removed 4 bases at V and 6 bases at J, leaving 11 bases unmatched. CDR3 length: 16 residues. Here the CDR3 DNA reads TGCGCCAGCAGCCCCTCATTGGCAGGGGGCCTCAATGAGCAGTTCTTC. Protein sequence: CASSPSLAGGLNEQFF.

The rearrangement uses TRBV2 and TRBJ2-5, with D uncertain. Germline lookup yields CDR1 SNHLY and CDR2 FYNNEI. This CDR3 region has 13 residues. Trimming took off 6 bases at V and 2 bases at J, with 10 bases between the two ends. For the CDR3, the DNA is TGTGCCAGCAGGGGCGAGATGCAAGAGACCCAGTACTTC. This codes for CASRGEMQETQYF.

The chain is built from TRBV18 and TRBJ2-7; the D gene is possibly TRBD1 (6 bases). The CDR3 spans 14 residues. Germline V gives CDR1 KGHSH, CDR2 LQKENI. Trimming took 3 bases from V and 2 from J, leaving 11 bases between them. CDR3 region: CASSPRDTAYEQYF. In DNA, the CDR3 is TGTGCCAGCTCACCCAGGGACACCGCCTACGAGCAGTACTTC.

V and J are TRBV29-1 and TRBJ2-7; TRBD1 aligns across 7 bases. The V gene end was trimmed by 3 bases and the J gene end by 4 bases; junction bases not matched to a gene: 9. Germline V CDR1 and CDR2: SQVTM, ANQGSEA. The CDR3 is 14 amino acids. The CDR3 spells CSVEVRQGVYEQYF. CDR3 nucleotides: TGCAGCGTTGAGGTTCGGCAGGGGGTTTACGAGCAGTACTTC.

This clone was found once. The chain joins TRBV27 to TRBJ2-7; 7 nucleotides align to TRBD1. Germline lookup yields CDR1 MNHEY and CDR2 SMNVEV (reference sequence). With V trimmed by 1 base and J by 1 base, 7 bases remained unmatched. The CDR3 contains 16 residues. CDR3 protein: CASSLYPSGGSYEQYF. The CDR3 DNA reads TGTGCCAGCAGTTTATACCCGTCAGGGGGATCCTACGAGCAGTACTTC.

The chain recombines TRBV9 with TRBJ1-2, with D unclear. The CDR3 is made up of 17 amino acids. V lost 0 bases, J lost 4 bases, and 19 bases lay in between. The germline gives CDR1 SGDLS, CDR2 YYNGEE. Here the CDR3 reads CASSVGHGFTNLYGYTF. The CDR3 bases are TGTGCCAGCAGCGTAGGCCACGGTTTTACCAACCTCTATGGCTACACCTTC.

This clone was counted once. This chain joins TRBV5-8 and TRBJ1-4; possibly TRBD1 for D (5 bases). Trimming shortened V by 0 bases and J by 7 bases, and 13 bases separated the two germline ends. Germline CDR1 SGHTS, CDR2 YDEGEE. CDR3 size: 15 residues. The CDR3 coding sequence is TGTGCCAGCAGCTTGGCCTGGCAGGGTCCTGAAAAACTGTTTTTT. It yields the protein CASSLAWQGPEKLFF.

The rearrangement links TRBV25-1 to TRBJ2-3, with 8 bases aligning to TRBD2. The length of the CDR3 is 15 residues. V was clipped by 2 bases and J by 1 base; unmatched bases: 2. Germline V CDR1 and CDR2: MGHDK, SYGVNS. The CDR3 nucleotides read TGTGCCAGCAGTGAACGGGGGGGTCGCACAGATACGCAGTATTTT. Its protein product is CASSERGGRTDTQYF.

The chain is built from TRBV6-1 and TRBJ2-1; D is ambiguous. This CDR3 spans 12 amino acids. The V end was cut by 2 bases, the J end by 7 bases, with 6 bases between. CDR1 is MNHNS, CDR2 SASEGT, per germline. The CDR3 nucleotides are TGTGCCAGCAGTGAAACCGGGAATGAGCAGTTCTTC. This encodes CASSETGNEQFF.